The clone carrying this TCR beta chain was seen once. The length of the CDR3 is 11 residues. Trimming removed 5 bases at V and 5 bases at J, with 7 bases between. The data originate from a study of blood T cell repertoires in COVID-19. Study-level background: Acute-phase and convalescent COVID-19 samples originated in the United States, Italy and Spain. T cells, B-cell-depleted T cells, or PBMCs supplied cDNA or gDNA.

In the original analysis: Estimation of nucleated cell counts was performed using reference gene primer amplification. The protocol was immunoSEQ multiplex PCR, while the TCRdb copy is restricted to in-frame clones and leaves out a portion. The V and J calls and clone size come from that table; D and trimming were worked out from the DNA. The sample lists about 310,000 clones, about 90% seen once, with 7.8% in the top ten. The rearrangement joins TRBV12-3 or TRBV12-4 to TRBJ2-7; D remains unclear. Sequenced: peripheral blood. The clonotype originates from a woman aged 45-59 years who had recovered from COVID-19. The CDR3 nucleotides read TGTGCCAGCAGTCCCGGTAACGAGCAGTACTTC. Translation: CASSPGNEQYF.